The source of this TCR beta chain is a study of blood T cell repertoires in COVID-19. The overall study: PBMCs, B-cell-depleted T cells, or T cells provided the cDNA or gDNA that made up the material.

CDR1 and CDR2 from the germline V gene are LNHDA and SQIVND (reference sequence). The CDR3 is 14 residues long. V lost 4 bases to trimming and J lost 4 bases; unmatched junction nucleotides: 5. Original handling: Amplifying reference gene primers gave estimates of nucleated cell counts. TCRdb keeps only in-frame clones here, not all; method: immunoSEQ multiplex PCR. The V and J calls and clone size are taken from that table; D and trimming were inferred from the DNA. The sample holds under 200,000 clones, over 70% seen once. The receptor comes from an elderly woman with active or convalescent COVID-19. The V gene is TRBV19, the J gene TRBJ1-2; 8 bases are a match to TRBD1. The sequenced material came from peripheral blood. The CDR3 protein is CASSRNTGGYGYTF. Here the CDR3 DNA reads TGTGCCAGTAGTAGAAATACAGGGGGCTATGGCTACACCTTC.